This entry features one T cell receptor (beta chain) sequence. Clones were sequenced by immunoSEQ multiplex PCR, and TCRdb holds only the in-frame ones, with some missing. The sample has around 2.5 million clones, 93% seen once. The sample is drawn from a study of shared clonotypes between healthy human individuals. The source of this sequence is a man aged 18-30 years in good health. Some clones in this sample may be carry-over from other donors' samples. Sequencing was performed on naive CD4+ T cells from PBMCs. Subset of the sample: CD45RA+ positively selected.

DNA of the CDR3: TGTGCCAGCAGCTTGGGGACAGGGGAAAGAGAAGCTTTCTTT. It encodes CASSLGTGEREAFF. The chain carries TRBV5-4 and TRBJ1-1; TRBD1 matches at 9 bases. V dropped 0 bases and J dropped 8; count of bases not matched to a gene: 5. From germline, CDR1 is SGHNT and CDR2 YYREEE (reference sequence). The CDR3 covers 14 residues.